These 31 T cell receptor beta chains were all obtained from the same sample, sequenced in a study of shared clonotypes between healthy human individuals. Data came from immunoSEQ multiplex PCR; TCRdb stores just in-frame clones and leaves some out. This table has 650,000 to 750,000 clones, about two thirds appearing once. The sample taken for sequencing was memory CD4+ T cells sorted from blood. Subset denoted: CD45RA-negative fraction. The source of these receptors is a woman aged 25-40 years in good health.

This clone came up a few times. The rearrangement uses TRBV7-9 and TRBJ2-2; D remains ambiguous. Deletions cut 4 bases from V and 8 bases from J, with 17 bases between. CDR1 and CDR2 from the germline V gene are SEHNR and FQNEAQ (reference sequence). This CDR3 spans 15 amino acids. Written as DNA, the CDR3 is TGTGCCAGCAGCTCGCAGGCGGCAGTCTTTGGGGAGCTGTTTTTT. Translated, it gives CASSSQAAVFGELFF. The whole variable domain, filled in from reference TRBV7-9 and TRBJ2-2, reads DTGVSQNPRHKITKRGQNVTFRCDPISEHNRLYWYRQTLGQGPEFLTYFQNEAQLEKSRLLSDRFSAERPKGSFSTLEIQRTEQGDSAMYLCASSSQAAVFGELFFGEGSRLTVL.

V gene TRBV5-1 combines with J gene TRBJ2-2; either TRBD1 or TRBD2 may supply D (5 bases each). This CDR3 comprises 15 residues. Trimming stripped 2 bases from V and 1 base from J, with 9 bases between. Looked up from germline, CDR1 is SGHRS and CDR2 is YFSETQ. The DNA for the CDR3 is TGCGCCAGCAGCTTCGCAGGGAGGAACACCGGGGAGCTGTTTTTT. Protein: CASSFAGRNTGELFF.

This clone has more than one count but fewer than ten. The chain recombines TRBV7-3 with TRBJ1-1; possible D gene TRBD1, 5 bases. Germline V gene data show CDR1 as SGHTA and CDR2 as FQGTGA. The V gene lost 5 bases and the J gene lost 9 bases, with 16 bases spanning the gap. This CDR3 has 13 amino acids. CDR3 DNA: TGTGCCAGCAGCCCCGCCCCGGACACACAAGCTTTCTTT. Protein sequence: CASSPAPDTQAFF. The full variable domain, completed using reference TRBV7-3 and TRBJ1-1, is GAGVSQTPSNKVTEKGKYVELRCDPISGHTALYWYRQSLGQGPEFLIYFQGTGAADDSGLPNDRFFAVRPEGSVSTLKIQRTERGDSAVYLCASSPAPDTQAFFGQGTRLTVV.

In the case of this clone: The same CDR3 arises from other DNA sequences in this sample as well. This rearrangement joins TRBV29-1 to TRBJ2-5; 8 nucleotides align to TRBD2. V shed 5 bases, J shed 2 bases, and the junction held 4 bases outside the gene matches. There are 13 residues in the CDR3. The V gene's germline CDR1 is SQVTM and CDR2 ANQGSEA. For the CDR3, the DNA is TGCAGCGTTAACGGGGGGGCTCAAGAGACCCAGTACTTC. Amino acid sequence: CSVNGGAQETQYF. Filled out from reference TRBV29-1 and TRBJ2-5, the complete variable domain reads SAVISQKPSRDICQRGTSLTIQCQVDSQVTMMFWYRQQPGQSLTLIATANQGSEATYESGFVIDKFPISRPNLTFSTLTVSNMSPEDSSIYLCSVNGGAQETQYFGPGTRLLVL.

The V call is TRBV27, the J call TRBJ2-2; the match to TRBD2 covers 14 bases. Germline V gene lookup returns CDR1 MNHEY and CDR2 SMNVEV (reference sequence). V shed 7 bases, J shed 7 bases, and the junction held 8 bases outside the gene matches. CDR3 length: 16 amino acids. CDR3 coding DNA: TGTGCCAGCACCGCGGGACTAGCGGGAGTTGACGGGGAGCTGTTTTTT. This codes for CASTAGLAGVDGELFF.

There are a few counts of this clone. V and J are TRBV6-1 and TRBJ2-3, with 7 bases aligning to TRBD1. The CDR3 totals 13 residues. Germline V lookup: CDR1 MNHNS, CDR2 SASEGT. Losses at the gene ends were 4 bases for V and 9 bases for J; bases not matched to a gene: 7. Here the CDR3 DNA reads TGTGCCAGCAGTGGGGACAGTGGATCAACGCAGTATTTT. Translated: CASSGDSGSTQYF.

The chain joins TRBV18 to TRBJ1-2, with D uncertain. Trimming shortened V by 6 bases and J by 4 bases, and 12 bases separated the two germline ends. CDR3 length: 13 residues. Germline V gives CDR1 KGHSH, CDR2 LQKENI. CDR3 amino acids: CASSNLQTYGYTF. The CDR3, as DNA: TGTGCCAGCTCCAACCTCCAGACCTATGGCTACACCTTC.

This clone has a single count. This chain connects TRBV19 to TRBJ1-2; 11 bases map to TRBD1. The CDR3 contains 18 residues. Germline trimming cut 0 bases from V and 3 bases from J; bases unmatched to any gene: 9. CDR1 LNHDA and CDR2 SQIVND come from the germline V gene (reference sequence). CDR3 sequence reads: CASSIDAGGQGGHYGYTF. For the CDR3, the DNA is TGTGCCAGTAGTATAGACGCCGGGGGACAGGGGGGTCACTATGGCTACACCTTC.

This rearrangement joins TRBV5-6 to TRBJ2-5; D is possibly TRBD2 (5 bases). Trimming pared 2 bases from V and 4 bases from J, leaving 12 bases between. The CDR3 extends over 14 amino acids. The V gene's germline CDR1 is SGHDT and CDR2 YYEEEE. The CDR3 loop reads CASSLRGVRETQYF. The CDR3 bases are TGTGCCAGCAGCTTACGGGGAGTGAGAGAGACCCAGTACTTC.

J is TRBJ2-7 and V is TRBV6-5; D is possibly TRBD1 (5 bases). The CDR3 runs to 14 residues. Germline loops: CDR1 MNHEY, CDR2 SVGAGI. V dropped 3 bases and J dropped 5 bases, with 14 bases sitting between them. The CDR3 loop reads CASSYQGFRNEQYF. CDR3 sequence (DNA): TGTGCCAGCAGTTATCAGGGATTTAGGAACGAGCAGTACTTC.

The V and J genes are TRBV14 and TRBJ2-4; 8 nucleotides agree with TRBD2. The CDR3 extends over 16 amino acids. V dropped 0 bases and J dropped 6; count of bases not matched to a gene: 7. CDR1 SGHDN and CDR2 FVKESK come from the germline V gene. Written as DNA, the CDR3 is TGTGCCAGCAGCCAAGACGCCGTAGCGGGAAGAAACATTCAGTACTTC. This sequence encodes CASSQDAVAGRNIQYF. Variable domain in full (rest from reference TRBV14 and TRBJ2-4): EAGVTQFPSHSVIEKGQTVTLRCDPISGHDNLYWYRRVMGKEIKFLLHFVKESKQDESGMPNNRFLAERTGGTYSTLKVQPAELEDSGVYFCASSQDAVAGRNIQYFGAGTRLSVL.

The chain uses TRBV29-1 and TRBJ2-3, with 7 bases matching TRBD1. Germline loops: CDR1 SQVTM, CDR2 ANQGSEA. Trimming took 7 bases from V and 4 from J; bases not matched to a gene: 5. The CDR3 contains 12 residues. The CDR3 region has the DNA TGCAGCGCCCTGACAGGGTCAGATACGCAGTATTTT. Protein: CSALTGSDTQYF.

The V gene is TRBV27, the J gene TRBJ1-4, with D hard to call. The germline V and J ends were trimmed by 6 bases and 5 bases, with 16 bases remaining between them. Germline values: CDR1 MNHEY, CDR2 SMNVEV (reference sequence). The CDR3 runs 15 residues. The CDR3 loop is CASSRNVGANEKLFF. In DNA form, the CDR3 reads TGTGCCAGCAGCCGTAACGTTGGAGCAAATGAAAAACTGTTTTTT. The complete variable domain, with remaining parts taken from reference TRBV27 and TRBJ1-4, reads EAQVTQNPRYLITVTGKKLTVTCSQNMNHEYMSWYRQDPGLGLRQIYYSMNVEVTDKGDVPEGYKVSRKEKRNFPLILESPSPNQTSLYFCASSRNVGANEKLFFGSGTQLSVL.

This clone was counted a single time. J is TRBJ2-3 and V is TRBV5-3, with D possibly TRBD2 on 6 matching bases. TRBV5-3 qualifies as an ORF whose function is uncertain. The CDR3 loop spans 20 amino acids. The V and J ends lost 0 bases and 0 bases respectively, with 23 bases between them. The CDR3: CARSLGEATEKLSSTDTQYF. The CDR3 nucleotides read TGTGCCAGAAGCTTGGGGGAGGCCACCGAAAAGTTATCTAGCACAGATACGCAGTATTTT.

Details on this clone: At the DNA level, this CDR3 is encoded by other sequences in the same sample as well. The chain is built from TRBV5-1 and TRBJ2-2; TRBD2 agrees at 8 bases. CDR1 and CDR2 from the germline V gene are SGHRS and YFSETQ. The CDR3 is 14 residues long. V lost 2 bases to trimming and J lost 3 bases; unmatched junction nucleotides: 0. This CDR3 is CASSLAGDTGELFF. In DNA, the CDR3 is TGCGCCAGCAGCTTAGCGGGAGACACCGGGGAGCTGTTTTTT. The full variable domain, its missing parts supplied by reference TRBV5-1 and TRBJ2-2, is KAGVTQTPRYLIKTRGQQVTLSCSPISGHRSVSWYQQTPGQGLQFLFEYFSETQRNKGNFPGRFSGRQFSNSRSEMNVSTLELGDSALYLCASSLAGDTGELFFGEGSRLTVL.

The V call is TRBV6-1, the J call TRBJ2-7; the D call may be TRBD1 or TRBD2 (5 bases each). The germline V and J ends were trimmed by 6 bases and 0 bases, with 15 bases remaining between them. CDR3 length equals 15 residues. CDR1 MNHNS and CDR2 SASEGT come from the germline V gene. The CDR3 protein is CASRGERDGSYEQYF. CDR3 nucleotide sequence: TGTGCCAGCAGGGGGGAACGCGATGGCTCCTACGAGCAGTACTTC.

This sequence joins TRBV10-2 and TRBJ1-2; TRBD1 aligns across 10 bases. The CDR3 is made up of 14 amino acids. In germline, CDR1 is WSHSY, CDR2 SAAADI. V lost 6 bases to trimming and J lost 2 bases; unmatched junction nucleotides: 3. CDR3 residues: CASSLGQGNYGYTF. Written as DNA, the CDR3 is TGCGCCAGCAGCCTGGGACAGGGGAACTATGGCTACACCTTC.

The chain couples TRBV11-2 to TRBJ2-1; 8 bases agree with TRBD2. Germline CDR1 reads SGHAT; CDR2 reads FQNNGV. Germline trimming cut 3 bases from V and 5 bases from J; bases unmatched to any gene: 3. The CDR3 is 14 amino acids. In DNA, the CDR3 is TGTGCCAGCAGCTTCTTACTAGCGGACAATGAGCAGTTCTTC. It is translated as CASSFLLADNEQFF.

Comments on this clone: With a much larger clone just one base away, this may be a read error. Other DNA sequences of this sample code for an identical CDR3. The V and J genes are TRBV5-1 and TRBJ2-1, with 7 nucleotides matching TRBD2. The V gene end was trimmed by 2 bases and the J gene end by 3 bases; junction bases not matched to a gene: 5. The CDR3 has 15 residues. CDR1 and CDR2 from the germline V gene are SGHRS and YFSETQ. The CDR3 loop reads CASSLSSGSYNEQFF. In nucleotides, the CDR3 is TGCGCCAGCAGCTTATCTAGCGGCAGCTACAATGAGCAGTTCTTC.

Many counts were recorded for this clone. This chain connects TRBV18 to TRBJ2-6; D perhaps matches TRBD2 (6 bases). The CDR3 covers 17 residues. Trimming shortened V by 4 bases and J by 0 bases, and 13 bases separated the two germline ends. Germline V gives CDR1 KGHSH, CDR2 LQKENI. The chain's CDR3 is CASSRGDGRSGANVLTF. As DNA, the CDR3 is TGTGCCAGCTCACGGGGGGACGGCCGCTCTGGGGCCAACGTCCTGACTTTC.

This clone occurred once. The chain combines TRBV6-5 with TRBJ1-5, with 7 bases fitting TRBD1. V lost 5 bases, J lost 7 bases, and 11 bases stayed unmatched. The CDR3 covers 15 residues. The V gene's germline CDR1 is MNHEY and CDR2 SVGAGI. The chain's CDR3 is CASSPSGGTGQPQHF. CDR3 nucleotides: TGTGCCAGCAGTCCCTCAGGGGGGACCGGACAGCCCCAGCATTTT.

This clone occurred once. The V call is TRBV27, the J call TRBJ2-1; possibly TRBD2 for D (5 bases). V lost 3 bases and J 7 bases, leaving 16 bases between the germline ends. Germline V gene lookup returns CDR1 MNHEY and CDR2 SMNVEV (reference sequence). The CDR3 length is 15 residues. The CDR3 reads CASSFSRGLGNEQFF. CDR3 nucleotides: TGTGCCAGCAGTTTCAGCAGAGGGTTGGGGAATGAGCAGTTCTTC.

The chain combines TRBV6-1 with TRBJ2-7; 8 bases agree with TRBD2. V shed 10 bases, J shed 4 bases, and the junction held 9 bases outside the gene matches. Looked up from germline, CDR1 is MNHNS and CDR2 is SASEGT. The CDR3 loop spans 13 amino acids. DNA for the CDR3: TGTGCCACAGAACTAGCGGATGGGTACGAGCAGTACTTC. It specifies CATELADGYEQYF.

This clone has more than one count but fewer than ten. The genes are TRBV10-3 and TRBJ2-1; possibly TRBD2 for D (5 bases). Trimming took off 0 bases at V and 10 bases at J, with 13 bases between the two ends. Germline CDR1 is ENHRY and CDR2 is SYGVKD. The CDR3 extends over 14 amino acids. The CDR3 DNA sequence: TGTGCCATCAGTGAGTCGAGTAATAAGCGGGAGCAGTTCTTC. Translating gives CAISESSNKREQFF.

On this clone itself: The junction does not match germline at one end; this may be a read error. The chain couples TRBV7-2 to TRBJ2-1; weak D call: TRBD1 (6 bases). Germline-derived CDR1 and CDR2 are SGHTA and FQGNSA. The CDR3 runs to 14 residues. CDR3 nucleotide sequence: TGTGCCAGCAGATTAGGGGGTCCCTACAATGAGCAGTTCTTC. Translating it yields CASRLGGPYNEQFF.

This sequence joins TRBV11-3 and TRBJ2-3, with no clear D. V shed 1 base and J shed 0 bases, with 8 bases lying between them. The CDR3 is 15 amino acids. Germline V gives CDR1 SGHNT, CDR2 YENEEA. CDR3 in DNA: TGTGCCAGCAGCTTAGGACATACTAGCACAGATACGCAGTATTTT. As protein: CASSLGHTSTDTQYF.

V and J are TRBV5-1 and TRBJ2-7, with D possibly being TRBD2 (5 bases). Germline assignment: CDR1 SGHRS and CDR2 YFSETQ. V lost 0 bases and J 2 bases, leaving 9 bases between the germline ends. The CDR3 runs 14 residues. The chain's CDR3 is CASSLDGGPYEQYF. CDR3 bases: TGCGCCAGCAGCTTGGACGGCGGGCCCTACGAGCAGTACTTC. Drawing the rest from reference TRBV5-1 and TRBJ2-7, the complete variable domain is KAGVTQTPRYLIKTRGQQVTLSCSPISGHRSVSWYQQTPGQGLQFLFEYFSETQRNKGNFPGRFSGRQFSNSRSEMNVSTLELGDSALYLCASSLDGGPYEQYFGPGTRLTVT.

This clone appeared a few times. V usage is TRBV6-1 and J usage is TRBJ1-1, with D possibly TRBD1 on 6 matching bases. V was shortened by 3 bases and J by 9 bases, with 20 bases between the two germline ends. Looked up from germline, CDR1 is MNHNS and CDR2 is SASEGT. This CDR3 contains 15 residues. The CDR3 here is CASSDASSGEAQAFF. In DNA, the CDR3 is TGTGCCAGCAGTGACGCATCTTCAGGGGAGGCGCAAGCTTTCTTT.

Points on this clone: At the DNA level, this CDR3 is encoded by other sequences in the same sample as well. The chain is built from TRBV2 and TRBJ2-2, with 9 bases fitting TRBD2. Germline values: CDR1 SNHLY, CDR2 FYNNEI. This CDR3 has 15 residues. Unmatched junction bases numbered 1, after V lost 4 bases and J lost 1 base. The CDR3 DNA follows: TGTGCCAGCAGTGCTAGCGGGGTGAACACCGGGGAGCTGTTTTTT. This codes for CASSASGVNTGELFF.

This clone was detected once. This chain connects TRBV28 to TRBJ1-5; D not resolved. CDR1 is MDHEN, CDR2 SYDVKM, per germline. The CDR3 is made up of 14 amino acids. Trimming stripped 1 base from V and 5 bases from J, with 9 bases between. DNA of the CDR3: TGTGCCAGCAGTTTATCTAGCCTCGATCAGCCCCAGCATTTT. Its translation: CASSLSSLDQPQHF.

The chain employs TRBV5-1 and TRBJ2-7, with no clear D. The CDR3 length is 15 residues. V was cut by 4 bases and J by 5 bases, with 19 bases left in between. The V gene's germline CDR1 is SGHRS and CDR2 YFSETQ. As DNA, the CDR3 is TGCGCCAGCAGCCTGGGTTCGCCCGATGTTCACGAGCAGTACTTC. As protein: CASSLGSPDVHEQYF.